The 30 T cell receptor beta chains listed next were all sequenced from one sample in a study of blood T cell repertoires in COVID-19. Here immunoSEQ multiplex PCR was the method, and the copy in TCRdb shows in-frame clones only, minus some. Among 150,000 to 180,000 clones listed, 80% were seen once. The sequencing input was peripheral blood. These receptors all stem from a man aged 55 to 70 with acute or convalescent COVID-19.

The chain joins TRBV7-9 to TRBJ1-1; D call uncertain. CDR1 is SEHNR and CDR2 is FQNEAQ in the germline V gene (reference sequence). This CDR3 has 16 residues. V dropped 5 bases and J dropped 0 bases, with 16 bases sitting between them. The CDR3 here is CASSPTTGGMNTEAFF. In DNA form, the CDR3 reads TGTGCCAGCAGCCCTACTACGGGAGGCATGAACACTGAAGCTTTCTTT.

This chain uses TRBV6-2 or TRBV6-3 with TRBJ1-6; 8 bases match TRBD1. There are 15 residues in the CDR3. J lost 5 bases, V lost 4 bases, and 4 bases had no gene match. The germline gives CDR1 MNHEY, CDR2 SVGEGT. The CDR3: CASSFQGADNSPLHF. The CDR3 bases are TGTGCCAGCAGTTTCCAGGGGGCGGATAATTCACCCCTCCACTTT.

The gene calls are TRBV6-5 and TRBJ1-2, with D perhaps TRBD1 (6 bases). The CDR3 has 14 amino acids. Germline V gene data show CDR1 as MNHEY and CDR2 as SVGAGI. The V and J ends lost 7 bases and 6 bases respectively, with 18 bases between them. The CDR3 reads CASKAGQTGHGYTF. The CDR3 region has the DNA TGTGCCAGCAAAGCAGGACAGACTGGTCATGGCTACACCTTC.

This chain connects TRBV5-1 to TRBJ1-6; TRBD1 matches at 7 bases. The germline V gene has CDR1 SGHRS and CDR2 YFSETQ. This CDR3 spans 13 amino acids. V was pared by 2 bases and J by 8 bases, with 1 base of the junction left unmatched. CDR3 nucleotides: TGCGCCAGCAGCTTCAGGGGGGATTCACCCCTCCACTTT. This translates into CASSFRGDSPLHF. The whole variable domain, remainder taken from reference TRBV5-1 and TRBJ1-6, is KAGVTQTPRYLIKTRGQQVTLSCSPISGHRSVSWYQQTPGQGLQFLFEYFSETQRNKGNFPGRFSGRQFSNSRSEMNVSTLELGDSALYLCASSFRGDSPLHFGNGTRLTVT.

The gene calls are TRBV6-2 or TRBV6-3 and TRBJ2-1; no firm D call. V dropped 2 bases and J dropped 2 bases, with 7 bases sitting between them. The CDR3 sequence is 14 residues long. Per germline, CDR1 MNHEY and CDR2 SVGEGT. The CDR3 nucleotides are TGTGCCAGCAGTTACCCAAATCCCTACAATGAGCAGTTCTTC. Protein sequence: CASSYPNPYNEQFF.

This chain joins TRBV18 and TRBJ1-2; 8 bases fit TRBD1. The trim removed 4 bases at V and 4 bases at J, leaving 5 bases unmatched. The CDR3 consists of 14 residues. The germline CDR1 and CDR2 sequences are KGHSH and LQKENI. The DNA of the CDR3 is TGTGCCAGCTCACTGACAGGGGAGGGCTATGGCTACACCTTC. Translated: CASSLTGEGYGYTF.

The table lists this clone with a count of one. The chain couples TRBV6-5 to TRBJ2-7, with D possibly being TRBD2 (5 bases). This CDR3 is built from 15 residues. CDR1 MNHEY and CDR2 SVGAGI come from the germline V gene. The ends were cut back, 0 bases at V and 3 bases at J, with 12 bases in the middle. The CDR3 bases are TGTGCCAGCAGTTACTCAACGAACGGGGACTACGAGCAGTACTTC. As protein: CASSYSTNGDYEQYF.

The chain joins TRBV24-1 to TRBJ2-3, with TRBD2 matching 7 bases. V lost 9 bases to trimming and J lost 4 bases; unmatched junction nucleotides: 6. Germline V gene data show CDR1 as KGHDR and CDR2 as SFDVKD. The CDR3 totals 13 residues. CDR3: CATRDYGSDTQYF. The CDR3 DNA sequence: TGTGCCACCCGGGACTACGGATCAGATACGCAGTATTTT.

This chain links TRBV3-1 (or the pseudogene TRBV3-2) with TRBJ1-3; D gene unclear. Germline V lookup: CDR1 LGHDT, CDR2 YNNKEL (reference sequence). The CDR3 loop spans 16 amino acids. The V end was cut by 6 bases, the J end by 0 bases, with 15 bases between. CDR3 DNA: TGTGCCAGCAGTCTACCCCCGGGAAACTCTGGAAACACCATATATTTT. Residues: CASSLPPGNSGNTIYF.

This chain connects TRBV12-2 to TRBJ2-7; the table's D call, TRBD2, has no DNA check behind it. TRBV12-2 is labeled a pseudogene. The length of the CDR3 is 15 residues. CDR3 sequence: CASRSRTSGRYEQYF. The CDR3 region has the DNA TGTGCAAGTCGCTCTAGGACTAGCGGGAGATACGAGCAGTACTTC.

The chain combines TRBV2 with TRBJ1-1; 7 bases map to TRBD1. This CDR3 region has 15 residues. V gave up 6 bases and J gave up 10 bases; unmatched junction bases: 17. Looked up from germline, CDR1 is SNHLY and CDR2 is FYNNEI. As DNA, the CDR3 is TGTGCCAGCAGCCGAGAAGGACAGGTCCATAGTGGAGCTTTCTTT. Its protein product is CASSREGQVHSGAFF.

CDR3 residues: CAISDPGHFNTEAFF. The CDR3 bases are TGTGCCATCAGTGACCCGGGACACTTCAACACTGAAGCTTTCTTT. The V call is TRBV10-3, the J call TRBJ1-1, with a possible D match to TRBD1 (6 bases). Per the germline V gene, CDR1 is ENHRY and CDR2 is SYGVKD. The V and J ends lost 3 bases and 2 bases respectively, with 13 bases between them. CDR3 size: 15 residues.

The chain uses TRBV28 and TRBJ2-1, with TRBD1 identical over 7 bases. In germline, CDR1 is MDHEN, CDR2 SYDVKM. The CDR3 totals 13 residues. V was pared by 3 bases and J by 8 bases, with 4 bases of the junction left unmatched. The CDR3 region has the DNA TGTGCCAGCAGTTTGGTCAGGGGGTATGAGCAGTTCTTC. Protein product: CASSLVRGYEQFF. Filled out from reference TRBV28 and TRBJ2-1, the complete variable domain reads DVKVTQSSRYLVKRTGEKVFLECVQDMDHENMFWYRQDPGLGLRLIYFSYDVKMKEKGDIPEGYSVSREKKERFSLILESASTNQTSMYLCASSLVRGYEQFFGPGTRLTVL.

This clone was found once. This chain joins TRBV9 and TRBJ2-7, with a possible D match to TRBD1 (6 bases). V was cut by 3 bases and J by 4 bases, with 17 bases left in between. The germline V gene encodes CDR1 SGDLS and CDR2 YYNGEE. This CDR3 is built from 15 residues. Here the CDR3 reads CASSAHSGQGYEQYF. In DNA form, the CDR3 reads TGTGCCAGCAGCGCCCATTCGGGACAAGGATACGAGCAGTACTTC.

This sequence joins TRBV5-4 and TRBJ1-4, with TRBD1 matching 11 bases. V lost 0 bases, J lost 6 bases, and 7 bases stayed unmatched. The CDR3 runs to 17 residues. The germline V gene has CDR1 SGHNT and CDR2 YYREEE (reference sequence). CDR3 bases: TGTGCCAGCAGCTTGGCCTCCGGGACAGGGGGTTATGAAAAACTGTTTTTT. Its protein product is CASSLASGTGGYEKLFF.

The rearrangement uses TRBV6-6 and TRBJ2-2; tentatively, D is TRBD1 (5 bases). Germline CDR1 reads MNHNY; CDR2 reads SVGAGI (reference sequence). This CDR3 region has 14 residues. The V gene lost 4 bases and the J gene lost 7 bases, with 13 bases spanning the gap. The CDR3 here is CASSLQETGGELFF. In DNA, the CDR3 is TGTGCCAGCAGTTTACAGGAGACGGGCGGGGAGCTGTTTTTT.

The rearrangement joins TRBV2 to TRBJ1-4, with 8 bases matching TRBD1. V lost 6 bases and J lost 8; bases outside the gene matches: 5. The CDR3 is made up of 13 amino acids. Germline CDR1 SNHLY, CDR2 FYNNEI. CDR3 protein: CASSQDRAEKLFF. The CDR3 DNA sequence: TGTGCCAGCAGCCAGGACAGGGCCGAAAAACTGTTTTTT.

Here the CDR3 reads CASSWGGTNEKLFF. Written as DNA, the CDR3 is TGCGCCAGCAGCTGGGGGGGAACTAATGAAAAACTGTTTTTT. This rearrangement joins TRBV5-1 to TRBJ1-4; tentative D call: TRBD1 (5 bases). Germline V CDR1 and CDR2: SGHRS, YFSETQ. There are 14 residues in the CDR3. V lost 3 bases, J lost 1 base, and 7 bases lay in between. Full variable domain (remainder filled in from reference TRBV5-1 and TRBJ1-4): KAGVTQTPRYLIKTRGQQVTLSCSPISGHRSVSWYQQTPGQGLQFLFEYFSETQRNKGNFPGRFSGRQFSNSRSEMNVSTLELGDSALYLCASSWGGTNEKLFFGSGTQLSVL.

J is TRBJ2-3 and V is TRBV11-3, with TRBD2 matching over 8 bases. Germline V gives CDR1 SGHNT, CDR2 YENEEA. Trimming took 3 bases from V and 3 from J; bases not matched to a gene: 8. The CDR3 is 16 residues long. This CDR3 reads CASSLGGSGKTDTQYF. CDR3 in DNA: TGTGCCAGCAGCTTGGGGGGTAGCGGGAAAACAGATACGCAGTATTTT. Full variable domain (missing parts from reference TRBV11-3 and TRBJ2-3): EAGVVQSPRYKIIEKKQPVAFWCNPISGHNTLYWYLQNLGQGPELLIRYENEEAVDDSQLPKDRFSAERLKGVDSTLKIQPAELGDSAVYLCASSLGGSGKTDTQYFGPGTRLTVL.

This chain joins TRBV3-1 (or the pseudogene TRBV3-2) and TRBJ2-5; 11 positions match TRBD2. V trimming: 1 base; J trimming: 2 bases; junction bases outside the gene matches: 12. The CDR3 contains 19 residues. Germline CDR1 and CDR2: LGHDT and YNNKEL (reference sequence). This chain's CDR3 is CASSQGSGLAGSYQETQYF. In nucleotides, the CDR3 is TGTGCCAGCAGCCAAGGATCTGGACTAGCGGGCAGCTATCAAGAGACCCAGTACTTC.

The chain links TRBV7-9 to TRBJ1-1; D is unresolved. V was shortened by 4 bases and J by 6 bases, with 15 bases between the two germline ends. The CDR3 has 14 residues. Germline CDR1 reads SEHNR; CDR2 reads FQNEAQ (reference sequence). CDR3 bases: TGTGCCAGCAGCTCGGGAAACTCTTTCGCTGAAGCTTTCTTT. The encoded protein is CASSSGNSFAEAFF.

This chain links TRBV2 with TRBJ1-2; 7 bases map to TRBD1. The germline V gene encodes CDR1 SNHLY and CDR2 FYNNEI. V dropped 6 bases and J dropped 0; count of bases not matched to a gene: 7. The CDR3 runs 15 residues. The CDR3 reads CASRRDSQTNYGYTF. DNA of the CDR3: TGTGCCAGCAGGAGGGACAGCCAGACTAACTATGGCTACACCTTC. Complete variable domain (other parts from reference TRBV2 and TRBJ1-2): EPEVTQTPSHQVTQMGQEVILRCVPISNHLYFYWYRQILGQKVEFLVSFYNNEISEKSEIFDDQFSVERPDGSNFTLKIRSTKLEDSAMYFCASRRDSQTNYGYTFGSGTRLTVV.

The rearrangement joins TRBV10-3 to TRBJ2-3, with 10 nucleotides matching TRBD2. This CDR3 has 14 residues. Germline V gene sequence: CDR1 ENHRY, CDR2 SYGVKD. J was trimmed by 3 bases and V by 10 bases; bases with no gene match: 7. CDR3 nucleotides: TGTGCCACCCGCCTAGCGGGAGAAACAGATACGCAGTATTTT. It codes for CATRLAGETDTQYF.

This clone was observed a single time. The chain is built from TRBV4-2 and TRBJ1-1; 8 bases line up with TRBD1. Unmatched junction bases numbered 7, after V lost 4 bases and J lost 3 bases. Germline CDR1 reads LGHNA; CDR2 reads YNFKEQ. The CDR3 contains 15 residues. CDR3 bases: TGTGCCAGCAGCCGGACTCAGGGGGCAGACACTGAAGCTTTCTTT. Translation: CASSRTQGADTEAFF.

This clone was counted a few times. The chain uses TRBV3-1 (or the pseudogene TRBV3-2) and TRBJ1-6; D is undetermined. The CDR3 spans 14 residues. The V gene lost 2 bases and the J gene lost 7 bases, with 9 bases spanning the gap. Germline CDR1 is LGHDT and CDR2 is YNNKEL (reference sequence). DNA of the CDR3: TGTGCCAGCAGCCAAACCGGGTCCAATTCACCCCTCCACTTT. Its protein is CASSQTGSNSPLHF.

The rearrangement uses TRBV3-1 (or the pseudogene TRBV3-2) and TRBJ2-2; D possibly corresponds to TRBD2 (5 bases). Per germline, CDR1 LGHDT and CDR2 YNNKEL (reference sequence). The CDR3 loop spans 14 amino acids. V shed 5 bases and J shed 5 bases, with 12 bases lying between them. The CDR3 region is CASSSRRGTGELFF. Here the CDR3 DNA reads TGTGCCAGCAGCTCCCGACGAGGGACCGGGGAGCTGTTTTTT.

The CDR3 bases are TGTGCCAGCAGCTTAGACAGGACAGCAGGTCGGTACTTC. As protein: CASSLDRTAGRYF. The chain recombines TRBV11-2 with TRBJ2-7; weak D call: TRBD1 (6 bases). The CDR3 extends over 13 amino acids. The V gene's germline CDR1 is SGHAT and CDR2 FQNNGV. Trimming removed 0 bases from V and 12 bases from J, with 15 bases in between.

CDR3 DNA sequence: TGTGCCAGCAGCCAAGGGGACAGCTACTCTGGAAACACCATATATTTT. The encoded protein is CASSQGDSYSGNTIYF. The chain links TRBV4-2 to TRBJ1-3; TRBD1 agrees at 7 bases. The germline V gene encodes CDR1 LGHNA and CDR2 YNFKEQ. V trimming: 1 base; J trimming: 0 bases; junction bases outside the gene matches: 3. CDR3 length: 16 residues.

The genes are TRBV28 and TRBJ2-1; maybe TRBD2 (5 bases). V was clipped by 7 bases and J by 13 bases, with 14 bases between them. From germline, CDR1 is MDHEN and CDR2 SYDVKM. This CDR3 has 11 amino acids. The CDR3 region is CASNEGLGQFF. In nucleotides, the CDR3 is TGTGCCAGCAACGAAGGACTGGGTCAGTTCTTC.

DNA for the CDR3: TGCGCCAGCAGTCAAAGCTACCCGTCGGTGAGCGAGCAGTACTTC. Its protein product is CASSQSYPSVSEQYF. V usage is TRBV23-1 and J usage is TRBJ2-7; the D is unclear. TRBV23-1 is filed as an ORF, its function uncertain. V was cut by 2 bases and J by 6 bases, with 17 bases left in between. There are 15 residues in the CDR3.